This TCR beta chain was profiled in a study of cytomegalovirus exposure and HLA in healthy donors. Broader study findings: Later examination showed HLA-associated TCR beta chains had greater clonal expansion than equally common others.

A multiplex PCR was run with 60 Vbeta primers and 13 Jbeta primers. Clones were read by immunoSEQ multiplex PCR, and TCRdb kept only the in-frame ones, dropping some. Of roughly 140,000 clones in the sample, around 83% were seen once. With respect to this clone: The antigen is unknown.

The sample taken for sequencing was PBMCs. The sequence came from a woman under 30 in good health and CMV-seronegative.

DNA of the CDR3: TGTGCCAGCTCACCCAACAGGGTGACTAATGAAAAACTGTTTTTT. It codes for CASSPNRVTNEKLFF. The chain recombines TRBV18 with TRBJ1-4; TRBD1 is a possible D gene (6 bases). The CDR3 is made up of 15 amino acids. Germline lookup yields CDR1 KGHSH and CDR2 LQKENI. V was cut by 3 bases and J by 2 bases, with 10 bases left in between.